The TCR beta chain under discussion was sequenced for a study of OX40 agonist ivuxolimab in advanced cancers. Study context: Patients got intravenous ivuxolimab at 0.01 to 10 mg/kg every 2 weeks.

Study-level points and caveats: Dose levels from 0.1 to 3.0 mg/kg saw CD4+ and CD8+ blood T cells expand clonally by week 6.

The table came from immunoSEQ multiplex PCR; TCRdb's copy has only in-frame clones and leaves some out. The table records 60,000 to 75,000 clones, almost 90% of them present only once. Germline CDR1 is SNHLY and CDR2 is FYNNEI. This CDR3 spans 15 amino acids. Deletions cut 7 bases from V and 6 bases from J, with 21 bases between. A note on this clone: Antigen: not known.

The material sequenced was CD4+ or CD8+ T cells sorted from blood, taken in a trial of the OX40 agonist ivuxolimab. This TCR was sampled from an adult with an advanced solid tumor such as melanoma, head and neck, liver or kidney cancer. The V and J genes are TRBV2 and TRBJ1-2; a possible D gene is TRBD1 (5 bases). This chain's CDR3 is CASTEVEGLRNGYTF. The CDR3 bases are TGTGCCAGCACCGAGGTGGAGGGACTCAGGAATGGCTACACCTTC.